This T cell receptor (beta chain) was identified in a study of cytomegalovirus exposure and HLA in healthy donors (dated 2017 in TCRdb). Broadly, across the study: An earlier analysis of some 600 of the donors reported approximately 280 Gb of sequence data and 117 million unique TCR beta sequences obtained from about 179 million T cells. An early release that covered approximately 600 HLA-typed donors contained approximately 300 gigabases of sequencing data and tens of millions of unique TCR sequences. Of the roughly 420 genotyped donors, 65% to 90% were placed in the genetic ancestry cluster associated with self-reported Caucasian donors. The study aimed to test whether cataloging public T cell receptors could reveal signatures of past pathogen exposure. The study profiled the T cell repertoires of hundreds of subjects by immunosequencing and related them to cytomegalovirus serostatus. A separate validation cohort of over a hundred different subjects was used in addition to the 666-subject first cohort. To predict cytomegalovirus infection status, the study combined high-throughput TCR immunosequencing, statistical association of individual TCRs with disease status, and machine learning. A later analysis re-analyzed previously published TCR beta repertoires from roughly 690 donors and added high-resolution HLA genotyping to study TCR occurrence patterns. The later analysis used no new phenotypic data to find candidate immune exposures, relying instead on TCR beta sequences and their occurrence across donors. An earlier analysis of 500 to 750 of the donors applied high-throughput TCR beta sequencing to assess whether each TCR beta V gene segment acted as functional or pseudogenic. Donor age, sex, ethnicity and CMV serostatus were compiled together with the repertoire data. A later genetic analysis used genome-wide SNP genotypes for about three fifths of the 666 donors, treating that subset as a discovery cohort. All discovery cohort repertoires had been generated on a single sequencing platform. Both class I and class II loci were covered by HLA typing, at four-digit resolution. The number of donors typed differed by locus, with about 629-640 for A, B, C, DRB1 and DQB1, 522 for DQA1, 606 for DPA1, and some 440 for DPB1. About five DR-DQ haplotypes were treated as single units for association and clustering because of strong linkage in the cohort. Among about 390 genotyped donors of the cohort, an average of about 240,000 unique TCR beta nucleotide sequences were sequenced per donor, around 20% of them non-productive. The study at large found these results: A cluster of highly shared sequence variants was judged likely to be a technical artifact of the sequencing pipeline. When HLA alleles, especially DR and DQ, strongly co-occurred, TCR associations were difficult to assign to individual alleles. The cohort was sequenced for TCR beta chains only, and without alpha or paired-chain data the features that could be detected were limited. Several of the top co-occurrence clusters appeared to be linked to parvovirus B19, influenza, CMV and Epstein-Barr virus, according to a later analysis. Immune exposure information for the cohort was limited to CMV serostatus. The authors suggested that the approach could potentially be extended to other disease states and immunological phenotypes. According to a later genetic analysis, donors in an Asian-associated ancestry cluster had fewer N-insertions in productive TCRs than the approximately 650-donor mean. A further reported finding was that TCR beta sequences accurately predicted the HLA-A and HLA-B alleles for most subjects in the first cohort. Most TCR sequences were seen in very few donors, while some public TCRs were found in many individuals. Approximately 18 rarely observed V segments, including chromosome 9 orphons, were excluded from the earlier analysis of almost 600 of the donors because counts were too low. Three of the identified cytomegalovirus-associated TCR beta chains were confirmed in vitro to be specific for cytomegalovirus antigens. Because HLA typing was unavailable for some donors at each locus, only the typed subset was used in association tests. In a later analysis, HLA-associated TCR beta chains showed more clonal expansion and lower generation probabilities than non-associated chains that were equally common. According to a later analysis, most CMV-associated TCR beta chains appeared to be HLA-restricted, and the HLA associations seemed to be driven largely by CMV exposure. Cytomegalovirus status was reported to be diagnosed by the classifier with high specificity and sensitivity in both the original and validation cohorts. V-gene and J-gene trimming of TCR beta chains was associated with a missense DCLRE1C variant in a later genetic analysis, and the association was replicated in an independent cohort. According to a later analysis, TCR association rates differed among HLA loci, with DRB1 alleles showing the most associated TCRs and HLA-C alleles showing the fewest. A total of about 150 TCR beta chains were listed by the study as associated with cytomegalovirus. Linkage disequilibrium might explain the correlated functional status among segregating V segments, but an unknown experimental factor could not be ruled out. In a later analysis, about 16,000 TCR beta sequences were associated with specific HLA alleles at a false discovery rate of 0.05. Broadly in line with IMGT annotations, most TCR beta V segments showed up in productive rearrangements about 87% or about 30% of the time in an earlier analysis of some 590 of the donors. Roughly uniform sequencing depth across donors was assumed in presence/absence analyses, although this assumption may not hold.

The cohort consisted of 600 to 700 healthy bone marrow donors. At the time of sampling, all cohort members were nominally healthy, though unrecorded immune exposures were likely present. The donor tested CMV seronegative and was one of the 352 seronegative cohort members. Each donor provided a peripheral blood sample, and peripheral blood mononuclear cells were used for TCR beta sequencing. Genomic DNA was extracted from the blood cell samples with the Qiagen DNeasy Blood Extraction Kit. Library preparation was by the immunoSEQ multiplex PCR assay. For the multiplex PCR, a mixture combining 60 forward primers for TCR Vbeta segments and 13 reverse primers for TCR Jbeta segments was used. The CDR3 region of rearranged TCR beta genes was amplified from genomic DNA by a multiplex PCR assay. Amplified TCR beta libraries were sequenced as 87-base-pair reads on the Illumina HiSeq System. The authors' pipeline ran thus. A later analysis tallied around 80 million unique TCR beta chains across the 700 or so repertoires, and approximately 12 million of those chains were shared by two or more donors. To remove PCR and sequencing errors, raw reads were error-corrected and collapsed into unique sequences using a nearest-neighbor algorithm that merged closely related sequences. CDR3 sequences were aligned to IMGT reference sequences to assign V, D and J gene segments. Each retained sequence needed at least a six-nucleotide match to both a V gene segment and a J gene segment. Rearrangements were called productive when the CDR3 lacked stop codons and stayed in frame with V and J; all others were non-productive. Following IMGT convention, CDR3 was defined as the stretch from the second conserved V-encoded cysteine up to the conserved J-encoded phenylalanine. Sequences without an unambiguous match to a single V gene segment were excluded from the earlier analysis of a few hundred of the donors. An earlier analysis of over 450 of the donors classified V segments as functional when productive rearrangements were above 56.7% and as segregating when the standard deviation between donors was above 5%. A statistical classification framework was built to diagnose cytomegalovirus status from the catalog of TCR beta chain sequences. A later analysis assigned V and J genes by comparing TCR nucleotide sequences with IMGT/GENE-DB human TR gene sequences. The TCRdist pipeline was used in a later analysis to assign CDR3 sequences and most-parsimonious VDJ recombination scenarios. In a later analysis, every TCR beta chain was defined by the combination of its CDR3 amino acid sequence and its V-gene family, and reads without a unique V-gene family were dropped. A later analysis removed several hundred highly shared, low-generation-probability nucleotide sequences to deal with suspected cross-contamination and a sequencing artifact. In a later analysis, a clonal expansion index was calculated for each public chain from normalized within-repertoire ranks of inferred template counts. In a later analysis, generation probabilities were computed using a VDJ recombination model fitted to out-of-frame rearrangements, and the results were checked against IGoR. In a later analysis, TCR-TCR, TCR-HLA and TCR-CMV co-occurrence was scored with hypergeometric tests, and a repertoire-size bias correction was applied to TCR pairs. In a later analysis, false discovery rates were estimated by permuting HLA or CMV assignments 20 times. In a later analysis, co-occurring TCRs were grouped with DBSCAN, and TCRdist sequence similarity was added when clustering was performed within HLA-allele-positive subsets. For co-occurrence clustering, repertoires with fewer than 30,000 or more than 120,000 public chains were excluded, along with four or five repertoires with anomalous nucleotide sharing. As stored in TCRdb, this immuneACCESS dataset retains in-frame rearrangements with V and J assigned. A fraction of the clones does not appear; measured against another copy, unresolved V genes explain less than half of the discrepancy, and the remainder lacks a known reason. The V and J calls and clone size come from that table; D and trimming were worked out from the DNA. The sample includes a few hundred thousand clones, with about 80% observed a single time. About 0.28% of the sample goes to the ten largest clones.

Of note for this clone: Its specific antigen is unknown. Base qualities are not provided; no much larger clone lies one nucleotide away.

The receptor was isolated from a girl aged 2-10 years in good health and CMV-seronegative. Material: PBMCs.

Here is the DNA: TGTGCCAGCAGTTACTACGAGCAGTACTTC. Its protein is CASSYYEQYF. The sequence links TRBV6-1 to TRBJ2-7; the D segment cannot be called with confidence. CDR1 and CDR2 (MNHNS, SASEGT) derive from the germline V gene. Reading from cysteine to phenylalanine, the CDR3 counts 10 amino acids. The only DNA kept is the CDR3, 30 bases in frame from the first base. Trimming costs V 5 bases and J 3 bases, and their ends lie 2 bases apart.